What follows are 32 T cell receptor beta chains derived from one specimen sequenced in a study of identical twins. TCRdb independently ran MiXCR on the 5' RACE reads; one entry per CDR3 protein. Of 550,000 to 800,000 distinct CDR3 sequences in the sample, around 7.5% were seen once. The same sample was also used in a study of yellow fever vaccine responses in identical twins.

Sequencing was done on a sample of PBMCs. The origin of the receptors is a woman in her late teens or twenties in good health.

This clonotype was recorded many times. The rearrangement links TRBV12-3 or TRBV12-4 to TRBJ1-2; D remains ambiguous. The ends were cut back, 4 bases at V and 5 bases at J, with 8 bases in the middle. This CDR3 has 12 residues. CDR3 protein: CASSSGPYGYTF. The CDR3 coding sequence is TGTGCCAGCAGTTCCGGTCCTTATGGCTACACCTTC.

This clonotype occurred many times. V is TRBV9 and J is TRBJ1-1; 7 bases map to TRBD1. The CDR3 totals 15 residues. J lost 1 base, V lost 4 bases, and 7 bases had no gene match. Germline values: CDR1 SGDLS, CDR2 YYNGEE. CDR3 sequence (DNA): TGTGCCAGCAGCTCAGGGGGAGGTCCGAACACTGAAGCTTTCTTT. This gives the protein CASSSGGGPNTEAFF.

This clonotype came up a few times. The J gene is TRBJ1-6, the V gene TRBV4-1; D uncertain. The CDR3 runs to 16 residues. In germline, CDR1 is MGHRA, CDR2 YSYEKL. V was clipped by 2 bases and J by 7 bases, with 15 bases between them. The CDR3 here is CASSQRGAGENSPLHF. DNA of the CDR3: TGCGCCAGCAGCCAACGGGGAGCAGGAGAGAATTCACCCCTCCACTTT.

This clonotype was counted at least ten times. The chain has TRBV10-2 and TRBJ1-1, with 7 bases aligning to TRBD1. Germline loops: CDR1 WSHSY, CDR2 SAAADI. The CDR3 runs to 14 residues. V lost 6 bases, J lost 4 bases, and 8 bases stayed unmatched. The CDR3 bases are TGCGCCAGCAGCAGGGGGGCGGGAGGCACTGAAGCTTTCTTT. This sequence encodes CASSRGAGGTEAFF.

This clonotype was picked up many times. The V and J genes are TRBV11-2 and TRBJ1-1; 12 nucleotides align to TRBD1. Per germline, CDR1 SGHAT and CDR2 FQNNGV. CDR3 size: 18 residues. Losses at the gene ends were 5 bases for V and 1 base for J; bases not matched to a gene: 11. The CDR3 spells CASSQIPGQGASNTEAFF. CDR3 nucleotide sequence: TGTGCCAGCAGCCAGATCCCGGGACAGGGGGCTTCGAACACTGAAGCTTTCTTT.

Note on this clonotype: No conserved phenylalanine or tryptophan is present at the end of the CDR3, so a read error is the likely explanation. This sequence joins TRBV24-1 and TRBJ2-7, with D possibly being TRBD1 or TRBD2 (5 bases each). Germline CDR1 KGHDR, CDR2 SFDVKD. This CDR3 is 16 amino acids long. V dropped 0 bases and J dropped 3 bases, with 14 bases sitting between them. CDR3 in amino acids: CATSDLRDRGGYEQYL. The CDR3 DNA reads as TGTGCCACCAGTGATTTGCGCGATCGGGGCGGCTACGAGCAGTACCTC.

This clonotype was counted a few times. This chain uses TRBV18 with TRBJ2-6; D remains unclear. The CDR3 sequence is 16 residues long. CDR1 is KGHSH and CDR2 is LQKENI in the germline V gene. The V gene lost 6 bases and the J gene lost 2 bases, with 14 bases spanning the gap. In DNA form, the CDR3 reads TGTGCCAGCTCCCGAGCCAGACAAGCTGGGGCCAACGTCCTGACTTTC. It yields the protein CASSRARQAGANVLTF.

This clonotype has more than one count but fewer than ten. The chain carries TRBV7-2 and TRBJ2-5, with TRBD2 as a possible D gene (5 bases). Germline values: CDR1 SGHTA, CDR2 FQGNSA. Between the trimmed V and J ends, which lost 4 bases and 7 bases, there was a span of 13 bases. There are 13 residues in the CDR3. This chain's CDR3 is CASSSTTPGTQYF. CDR3 sequence (DNA): TGTGCCAGCAGCTCGACTACCCCAGGGACCCAGTACTTC. Supplemented by reference TRBV7-2 and TRBJ2-5, the full variable domain reads GAGVSQSPSNKVTEKGKDVELRCDPISGHTALYWYRQSLGQGLEFLIYFQGNSAPDKSGLPSDRFSAERTGGSVSTLTIQRTQQEDSAVYLCASSSTTPGTQYFGPGTRLLVL.

Only a few counts were recorded for this clonotype. The J gene is TRBJ2-7, the V gene TRBV3-1, with 7 bases matching TRBD1. Germline V gene sequence: CDR1 LGHDT, CDR2 YNNKEL (reference sequence). The length of the CDR3 is 12 residues. V was pared by 4 bases and J by 5 bases, with 2 bases of the junction left unmatched. CDR3 coding DNA: TGTGCCAGCAGCCCGACAGGGCACGAGCAGTACTTC. The encoded protein is CASSPTGHEQYF.

V usage is TRBV5-1 and J usage is TRBJ2-2; D gene uncertain. V was trimmed by 4 bases and J by 4 bases, leaving 11 bases between them. Germline-derived CDR1 and CDR2 are SGHRS and YFSETQ. This CDR3 is 14 amino acids long. The CDR3 DNA sequence: TGCGCCAGCAGCGCTTTGACCCGCACCGGGGAGCTGTTTTTT. Amino acids: CASSALTRTGELFF.

In this sample, this clonotype turned up a few times. The chain employs TRBV28 and TRBJ2-5; TRBD1 matches 10 bases. The length of the CDR3 is 14 residues. From germline, CDR1 is MDHEN and CDR2 SYDVKM. V shed 3 bases and J 6 bases; nucleotides not matched to a gene: 4. CDR3 amino acids: CASSFGQGGKTQYF. In DNA, the CDR3 is TGTGCCAGCAGTTTCGGACAGGGGGGGAAGACCCAGTACTTC. Using reference TRBV28 and TRBJ2-5 for the parts outside the CDR3, the full variable domain is DVKVTQSSRYLVKRTGEKVFLECVQDMDHENMFWYRQDPGLGLRLIYFSYDVKMKEKGDIPEGYSVSREKKERFSLILESASTNQTSMYLCASSFGQGGKTQYFGPGTRLLVL.

This clonotype has at least ten counts. The gene calls are TRBV4-1 and TRBJ2-7, with D uncertain. Germline V gene sequence: CDR1 MGHRA, CDR2 YSYEKL. Trimming shortened V by 0 bases and J by 0 bases, and 3 bases separated the two germline ends. The CDR3 totals 13 residues. CDR3: CASSQENSYEQYF. CDR3 sequence (DNA): TGCGCCAGCAGCCAAGAGAACTCCTACGAGCAGTACTTC.

This clonotype was seen a few times. The chain uses TRBV21-1 and TRBJ2-5; the tabulated D call, TRBD1, remains unverified against the DNA. TRBV21-1 is recorded as a pseudogene. The CDR3 totals 16 residues. CDR3 residues: CASSKGGGGGAETQYF. CDR3 sequence (DNA): TGTGCCAGCAGCAAAGGAGGGGGAGGGGGCGCGGAGACCCAGTACTTC.

This clonotype turned up a few times. This chain connects TRBV5-1 to TRBJ2-1, with a weak D call TRBD2 (6 bases). This CDR3 is built from 15 residues. The ends were cut back, 3 bases at V and 2 bases at J, with 12 bases in the middle. The germline gives CDR1 SGHRS, CDR2 YFSETQ. The CDR3 region is CASSSTLAAYNEQFF. CDR3 DNA: TGCGCCAGCAGCTCCACACTAGCAGCCTACAATGAGCAGTTCTTC.

Turning to this clonotype: This may stem from a read error, because a much larger clone lies one nucleotide away. This chain joins TRBV29-1 and TRBJ2-7, with 9 positions matching TRBD1. From germline, CDR1 is SQVTM and CDR2 ANQGSEA. The V gene end was trimmed by 5 bases and the J gene end by 7 bases; junction bases not matched to a gene: 15. The CDR3 extends over 15 amino acids. In nucleotides, the CDR3 is TGCAGCGTTACCTTCCAGGGACAGGGTGCTTGGGAGCAGTACTTC. Amino acid sequence: CSVTFQGQGAWEQYF.

The chain joins TRBV12-3 or TRBV12-4 to TRBJ2-3; D possibly corresponds to TRBD1 (5 bases). This CDR3 has 13 amino acids. The V gene lost 6 bases and the J gene lost 3 bases, with 10 bases spanning the gap. CDR3 protein: CASRRTTTDTQYF. CDR3 in DNA: TGTGCCAGCAGACGGACAACTACAGATACGCAGTATTTT.

There are a few counts of this clonotype. This chain uses TRBV29-1 with TRBJ2-7, with unresolved D. The V and J ends lost 6 bases and 3 bases respectively, with 15 bases between them. Germline loops: CDR1 SQVTM, CDR2 ANQGSEA. The CDR3 covers 13 residues. DNA of the CDR3: TGCAGCGTCTTGGGCCTCTTGAACTACGAGCAGTACTTC. Translation gives CSVLGLLNYEQYF.

The table lists this clonotype with many counts. This chain links TRBV2 with TRBJ2-1; 11 nucleotides align to TRBD2. Germline CDR1 SNHLY, CDR2 FYNNEI. CDR3 length: 15 residues. Trimming at V came to 4 bases and at J to 7 bases, leaving 6 bases not matched to a gene. CDR3 amino acids: CASSGSSGRMNEQFF. In nucleotides, the CDR3 is TGTGCCAGCAGTGGGTCTAGCGGGAGGATGAATGAGCAGTTCTTC.

The rearrangement uses TRBV6-6 and TRBJ2-7; D is unresolved. Trimming pared 2 bases from V and 3 bases from J, leaving 8 bases between. Germline assignment: CDR1 MNHNY and CDR2 SVGAGI (reference sequence). The CDR3 spans 13 residues. The DNA of the CDR3 is TGTGCCAGCAGTTACGCACCCCGCTACGAGCAGTACTTC. It codes for CASSYAPRYEQYF.

The genes are TRBV12-5 and TRBJ1-1; no clear D. V was shortened by 4 bases and J by 1 base, with 13 bases between the two germline ends. The CDR3 contains 15 residues. CDR1 and CDR2 (germline): LGHNT, FRNRAP. The CDR3 nucleotides read TGTGCTAGTGGTTACGACGCATACACGAACACTGAAGCTTTCTTT. This sequence encodes CASGYDAYTNTEAFF.

This clonotype appeared a few times. The chain recombines TRBV15 with TRBJ2-5; a possible D gene is TRBD2 (6 bases). CDR3 length equals 14 residues. CDR1 is LNHNV and CDR2 is YYDKDF in the germline V gene (reference sequence). V gave up 1 base and J gave up 3 bases, with 9 bases separating them. The chain's CDR3 is CATSRVSGEETQYF. The CDR3, as DNA: TGTGCCACCAGCAGAGTTAGCGGAGAAGAGACCCAGTACTTC.

This clonotype was counted at least ten times. The J gene is TRBJ2-7, the V gene TRBV5-1; D unclear. V was shortened by 0 bases and J by 2 bases, with 12 bases between the two germline ends. The CDR3 totals 15 residues. CDR1 SGHRS and CDR2 YFSETQ come from the germline V gene. CDR3 residues: CASSLGPATTYEQYF. The CDR3 DNA sequence: TGCGCCAGCAGCTTGGGGCCTGCTACCACCTACGAGCAGTACTTC.

This clonotype was counted between two and nine times. This chain links TRBV12-3 or TRBV12-4 with TRBJ1-5; maybe TRBD1 (6 bases). The CDR3 extends over 16 amino acids. V was cut by 4 bases and J by 5 bases, with 18 bases left in between. CDR3 DNA: TGTGCCAGCAGTTCGGCTGGCGGAGGGGGTGATCAGCCCCAGCATTTT. Translated: CASSSAGGGGDQPQHF.

This chain connects TRBV9 to TRBJ2-2; D uncertain. Germline V CDR1 and CDR2: SGDLS, YYNGEE. Trimming shortened V by 3 bases and J by 6 bases, and 12 bases separated the two germline ends. The CDR3 runs to 14 residues. CDR3 sequence reads: CASSATTPAGELFF. The CDR3 DNA reads as TGTGCCAGCAGCGCAACAACCCCAGCCGGGGAGCTGTTTTTT. Drawing the rest from reference TRBV9 and TRBJ2-2, the complete variable domain is DSGVTQTPKHLITATGQRVTLRCSPRSGDLSVYWYQQSLDQGLQFLIQYYNGEERAKGNILERFSAQQFPDLHSELNLSSLELGDSALYFCASSATTPAGELFFGEGSRLTVL.

In this sample, this clonotype turned up a few times. The V and J genes are TRBV7-6 and TRBJ1-6; TRBD1 agrees at 7 bases. Germline lookup yields CDR1 SGHVS and CDR2 FNYEAQ. CDR3 size: 14 residues. The junction had 4 bases not matched to a gene; V was cut back by 3 bases and J by 8 bases. The CDR3: CASSFGTADSPLHF. CDR3 coding DNA: TGTGCCAGCAGCTTCGGGACAGCTGATTCACCCCTCCACTTT. Complete variable domain (other parts from reference TRBV7-6 and TRBJ1-6): GAGVSQSPRYKVTKRGQDVALRCDPISGHVSLYWYRQALGQGPEFLTYFNYEAQQDKSGLPNDRFSAERPEGSISTLTIQRTEQRDSAMYRCASSFGTADSPLHFGNGTRLTVT.

The chain carries TRBV12-3 or TRBV12-4 and TRBJ2-7; 8 nucleotides line up with TRBD1. With 6 bases clipped from V and 0 bases from J, the junction kept 7 bases outside the gene matches. This CDR3 is 15 amino acids long. As DNA, the CDR3 is TGTGCCAGCAGCACCGGGACAGGCCACTCCTACGAGCAGTACTTC. Protein: CASSTGTGHSYEQYF.

Only a few counts were recorded for this clonotype. This sequence joins TRBV6-5 and TRBJ1-4; possible D gene TRBD1, 5 bases. The CDR3 contains 15 residues. V was shortened by 2 bases and J by 7 bases, with 14 bases between the two germline ends. Germline CDR1 and CDR2: MNHEY and SVGAGI. CDR3 nucleotides: TGTGCCAGCAGTTACGACGGCAGGGTTGGTGAAAAACTGTTTTTT. Protein sequence: CASSYDGRVGEKLFF.

The table lists this clonotype with a few counts. The chain recombines TRBV18 with TRBJ2-7, with 8 bases identical to TRBD1. The ends lost 4 bases at V and 3 bases at J; junction bases unmatched: 8. The CDR3 extends over 15 amino acids. Germline V gene sequence: CDR1 KGHSH, CDR2 LQKENI. The CDR3: CASSQGTGGNYEQYF. The CDR3 nucleotides are TGTGCCAGCTCACAAGGGACAGGCGGTAACTACGAGCAGTACTTC.

This clonotype was picked up many times. J is TRBJ2-2 and V is TRBV20-1, with 7 bases lining up with TRBD1. V shed 5 bases and J 0 bases; nucleotides not matched to a gene: 3. The CDR3 has 14 residues. Germline V gives CDR1 DFQATT, CDR2 SNEGSKA (reference sequence). CDR3 loop: CSAGTEANTGELFF. Written as DNA, the CDR3 is TGCAGTGCTGGGACAGAAGCGAACACCGGGGAGCTGTTTTTT.

This clonotype was observed at least ten times. The CDR3 sequence: CASSGTGSSGNTIYF. CDR3 sequence (DNA): TGTGCCAGCAGCGGGACAGGTAGCTCTGGAAACACCATATATTTT. The V and J genes are TRBV9 and TRBJ1-3, with TRBD1 matching over 7 bases. The CDR3 is 15 residues long. The V gene's germline CDR1 is SGDLS and CDR2 YYNGEE. Trimming at V came to 3 bases and at J to 0 bases, leaving 3 bases not matched to a gene.

There are many counts of this clonotype. The chain employs TRBV12-3 or TRBV12-4 and TRBJ2-3; 8 nucleotides line up with TRBD2. The CDR3 loop spans 15 amino acids. The junction had 10 bases not matched to a gene; V was cut back by 6 bases and J by 5 bases. The CDR3 region is CASRGLDSPGDTQYF. The CDR3 nucleotides are TGTGCCAGCAGGGGACTAGATTCCCCCGGAGATACGCAGTATTTT.

This clonotype was seen ten or more times. The chain combines TRBV7-9 with TRBJ1-3, with a weak D call TRBD1 (6 bases). Per germline, CDR1 SEHNR and CDR2 FQNEAQ (reference sequence). The CDR3 contains 17 residues. Trimming left V 5 bases short and J 0 bases short, with 17 bases between. CDR3 protein: CASSESWWDNSGNTIYF. DNA of the CDR3: TGTGCCAGCAGCGAAAGCTGGTGGGACAACTCTGGAAACACCATATATTTT.